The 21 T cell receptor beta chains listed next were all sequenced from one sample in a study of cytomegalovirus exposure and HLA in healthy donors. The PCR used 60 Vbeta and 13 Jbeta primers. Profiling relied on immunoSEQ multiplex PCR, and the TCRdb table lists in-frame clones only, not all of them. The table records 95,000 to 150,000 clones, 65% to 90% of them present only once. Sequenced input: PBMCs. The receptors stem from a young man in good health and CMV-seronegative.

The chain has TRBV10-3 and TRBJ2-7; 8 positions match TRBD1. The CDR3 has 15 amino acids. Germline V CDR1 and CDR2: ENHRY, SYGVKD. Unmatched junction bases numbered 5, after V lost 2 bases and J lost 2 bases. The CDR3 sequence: CAISEPGTGAYEQYF. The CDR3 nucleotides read TGTGCCATCAGTGAGCCGGGGACAGGTGCCTACGAGCAGTACTTC.

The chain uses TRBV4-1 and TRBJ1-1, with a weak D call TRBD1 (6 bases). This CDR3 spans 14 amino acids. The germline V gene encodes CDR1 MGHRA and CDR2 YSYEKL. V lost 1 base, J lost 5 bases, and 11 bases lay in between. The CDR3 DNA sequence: TGCGCCAGCAGCCAAGTCTCAAGGGGGACTGAAGCTTTCTTT. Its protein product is CASSQVSRGTEAFF.

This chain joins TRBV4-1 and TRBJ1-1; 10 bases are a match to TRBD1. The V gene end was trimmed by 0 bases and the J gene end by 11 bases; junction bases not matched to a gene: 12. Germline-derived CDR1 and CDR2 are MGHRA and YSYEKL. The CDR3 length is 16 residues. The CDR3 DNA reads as TGCGCCAGCAGCCAAGATGGGGGACAGGGGATCGGTAGCGCTTTCTTT. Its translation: CASSQDGGQGIGSAFF.

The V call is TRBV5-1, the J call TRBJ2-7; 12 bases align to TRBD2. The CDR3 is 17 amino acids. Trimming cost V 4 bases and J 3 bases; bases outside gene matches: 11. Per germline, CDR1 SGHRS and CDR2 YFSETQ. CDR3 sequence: CASSGGLAGTLGYEQYF. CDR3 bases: TGCGCCAGCAGCGGAGGACTAGCGGGGACCCTTGGCTACGAGCAGTACTTC.

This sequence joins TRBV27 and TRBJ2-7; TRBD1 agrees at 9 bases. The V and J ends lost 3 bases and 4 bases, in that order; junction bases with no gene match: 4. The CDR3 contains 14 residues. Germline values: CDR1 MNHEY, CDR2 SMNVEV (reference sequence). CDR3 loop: CASSLQQGAYEQYF. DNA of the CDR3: TGTGCCAGCAGTTTGCAACAGGGGGCGTACGAGCAGTACTTC.

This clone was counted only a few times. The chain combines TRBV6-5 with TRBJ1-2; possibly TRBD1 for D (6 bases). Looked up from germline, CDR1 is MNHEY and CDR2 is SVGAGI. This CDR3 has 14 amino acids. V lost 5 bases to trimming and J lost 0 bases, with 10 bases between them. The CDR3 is CASSLTGANYGYTF. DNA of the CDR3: TGTGCCAGCAGTCTGACAGGAGCTAACTATGGCTACACCTTC.

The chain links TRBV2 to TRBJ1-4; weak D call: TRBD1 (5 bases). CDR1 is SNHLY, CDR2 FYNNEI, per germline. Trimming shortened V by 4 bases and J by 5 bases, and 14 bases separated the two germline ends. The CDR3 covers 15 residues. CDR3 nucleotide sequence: TGTGCCAGCAGTGTGAGGCAGGGCCGGAATGAAAAACTGTTTTTT. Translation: CASSVRQGRNEKLFF.

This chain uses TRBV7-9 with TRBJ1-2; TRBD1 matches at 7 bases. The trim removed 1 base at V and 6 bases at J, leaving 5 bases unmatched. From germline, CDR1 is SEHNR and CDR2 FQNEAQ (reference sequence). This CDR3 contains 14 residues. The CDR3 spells CASSLGDRVDGYTF. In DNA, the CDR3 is TGTGCCAGCAGCTTAGGAGACAGGGTGGATGGCTACACCTTC.

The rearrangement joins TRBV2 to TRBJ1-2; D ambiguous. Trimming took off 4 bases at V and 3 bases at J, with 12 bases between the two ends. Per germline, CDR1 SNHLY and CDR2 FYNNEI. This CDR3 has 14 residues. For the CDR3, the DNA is TGTGCCAGCAGTGCCCGGTGGAGTGACTATGGCTACACCTTC. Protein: CASSARWSDYGYTF.

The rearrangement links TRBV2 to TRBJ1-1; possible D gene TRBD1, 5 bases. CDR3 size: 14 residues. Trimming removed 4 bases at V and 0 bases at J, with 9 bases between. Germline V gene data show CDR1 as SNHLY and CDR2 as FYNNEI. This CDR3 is CASSGRAVNTEAFF. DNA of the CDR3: TGTGCCAGCAGTGGCAGGGCAGTGAACACTGAAGCTTTCTTT.

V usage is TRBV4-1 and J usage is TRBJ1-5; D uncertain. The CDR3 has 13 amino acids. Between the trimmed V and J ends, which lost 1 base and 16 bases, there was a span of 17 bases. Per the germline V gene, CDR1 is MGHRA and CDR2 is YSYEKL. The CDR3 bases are TGCGCCAGCAGCCAAGTATCCCTGCCACCTCTACATTTT. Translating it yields CASSQVSLPPLHF.

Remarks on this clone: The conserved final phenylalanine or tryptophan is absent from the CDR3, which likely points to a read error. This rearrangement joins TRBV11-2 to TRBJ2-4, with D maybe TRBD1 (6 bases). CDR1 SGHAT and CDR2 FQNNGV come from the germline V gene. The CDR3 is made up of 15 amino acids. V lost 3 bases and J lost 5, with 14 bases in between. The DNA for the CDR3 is TGTGCCAGCAGCTTGTTGAGGGGGAAGGAAAACATTCAGTACCTC. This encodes CASSLLRGKENIQYL.

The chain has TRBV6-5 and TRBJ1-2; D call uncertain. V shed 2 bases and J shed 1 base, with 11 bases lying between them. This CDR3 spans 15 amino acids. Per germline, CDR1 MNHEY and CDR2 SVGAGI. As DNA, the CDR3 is TGTGCCAGCAGTTACAACGGGAACGTTAACTATGGCTACACCTTC. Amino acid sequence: CASSYNGNVNYGYTF.

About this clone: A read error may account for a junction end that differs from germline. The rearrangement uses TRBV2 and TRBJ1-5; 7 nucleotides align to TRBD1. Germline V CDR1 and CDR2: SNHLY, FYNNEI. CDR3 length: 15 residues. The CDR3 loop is CASSLQGISDQPQHF. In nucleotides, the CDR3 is TGTGCCAGCAGTTTACAGGGGATTAGCGATCAGCCCCAGCATTTT.

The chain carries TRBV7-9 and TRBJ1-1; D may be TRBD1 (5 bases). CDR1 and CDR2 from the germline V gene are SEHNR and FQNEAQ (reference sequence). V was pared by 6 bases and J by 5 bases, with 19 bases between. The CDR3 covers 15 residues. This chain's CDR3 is CASSAGRGVWTEAFF. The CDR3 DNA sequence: TGTGCCAGCAGTGCGGGTCGGGGGGTATGGACTGAAGCTTTCTTT.

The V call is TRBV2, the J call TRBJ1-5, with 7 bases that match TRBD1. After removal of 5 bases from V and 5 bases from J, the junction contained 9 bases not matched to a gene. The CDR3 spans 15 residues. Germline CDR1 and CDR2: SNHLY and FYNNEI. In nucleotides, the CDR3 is TGTGCCAGCAGTATGACAGGGAAGACGGATCAGCCCCAGCATTTT. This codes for CASSMTGKTDQPQHF.

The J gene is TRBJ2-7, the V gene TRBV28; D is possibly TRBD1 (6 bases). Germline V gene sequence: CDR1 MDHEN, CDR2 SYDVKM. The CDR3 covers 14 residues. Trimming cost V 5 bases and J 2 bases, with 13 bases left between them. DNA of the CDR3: TGTGCCAGCAGTCGGACAGCTCGAACCTACGAGCAGTACTTC. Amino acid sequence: CASSRTARTYEQYF. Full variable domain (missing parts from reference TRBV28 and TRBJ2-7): DVKVTQSSRYLVKRTGEKVFLECVQDMDHENMFWYRQDPGLGLRLIYFSYDVKMKEKGDIPEGYSVSREKKERFSLILESASTNQTSMYLCASSRTARTYEQYFGPGTRLTVT.

CDR3 nucleotides: TGTGCCAGCAGCCAGGGGGATAGTATCTACGAGCAGTACTTC. Protein product: CASSQGDSIYEQYF. The chain links TRBV6-1 to TRBJ2-7; TRBD1 matches 7 bases. CDR3 size: 14 residues. The germline gives CDR1 MNHNS, CDR2 SASEGT. Unmatched junction bases numbered 8, after V lost 6 bases and J lost 3 bases.

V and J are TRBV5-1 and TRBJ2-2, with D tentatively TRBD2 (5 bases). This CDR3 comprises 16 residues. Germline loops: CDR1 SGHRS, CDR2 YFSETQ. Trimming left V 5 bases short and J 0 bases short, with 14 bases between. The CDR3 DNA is TGCGCCAGCAGGATCTCTAGCCTCGCGAACACCGGGGAGCTGTTTTTT. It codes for CASRISSLANTGELFF.

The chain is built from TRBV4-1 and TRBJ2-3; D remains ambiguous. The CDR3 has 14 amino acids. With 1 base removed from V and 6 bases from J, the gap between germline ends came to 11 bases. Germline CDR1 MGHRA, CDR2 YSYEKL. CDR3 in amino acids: CASSQGSEWDTQYF. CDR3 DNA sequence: TGCGCCAGCAGCCAAGGGTCCGAGTGGGATACGCAGTATTTT.

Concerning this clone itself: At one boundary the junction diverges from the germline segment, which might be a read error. The CDR3 sequence is CARRSGSGYTF. DNA of the CDR3: TGTGCCCGCAGATCGGGGTCTGGCTACACCTTC. The chain carries TRBV7-2 and TRBJ1-2; D is undetermined. The germline V gene encodes CDR1 SGHTA and CDR2 FQGNSA. The CDR3 totals 11 residues.